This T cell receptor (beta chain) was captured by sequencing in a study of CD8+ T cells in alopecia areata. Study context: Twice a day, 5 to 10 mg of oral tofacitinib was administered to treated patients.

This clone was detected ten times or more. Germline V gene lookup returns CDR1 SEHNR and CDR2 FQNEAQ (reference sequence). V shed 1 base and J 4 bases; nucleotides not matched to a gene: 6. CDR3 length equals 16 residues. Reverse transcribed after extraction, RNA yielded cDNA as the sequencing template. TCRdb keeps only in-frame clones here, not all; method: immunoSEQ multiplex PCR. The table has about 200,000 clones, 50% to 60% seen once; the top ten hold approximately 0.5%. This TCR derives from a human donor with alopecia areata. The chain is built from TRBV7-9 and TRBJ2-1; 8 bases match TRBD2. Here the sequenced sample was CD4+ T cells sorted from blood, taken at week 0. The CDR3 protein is CASSLGGTSTYNEQFF. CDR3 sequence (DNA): TGTGCCAGCAGCTTAGGCGGGACTAGTACTTACAATGAGCAGTTCTTC.